This T cell receptor beta chain was profiled in a study of blood T cell repertoires in COVID-19. The wider study: The study drew acute and convalescent COVID-19 samples from the United States, Italy and Spain. PBMCs, B-cell-depleted T cells, or T cells were the source of the cDNA or gDNA that made up the material.

V trimming: 1 base; J trimming: 0 bases; junction bases outside the gene matches: 0. Germline V gene lookup returns CDR1 SGHRS and CDR2 YFSETQ. The CDR3 has 16 amino acids. Original methodology: Scientists estimated how many nucleated cells there were by amplifying reference gene primers. Sequencing used immunoSEQ multiplex PCR; TCRdb keeps in-frame clones, though not all of them. D and trimming come from the DNA, and the V and J calls and clone size come from that table. The sample holds 200,000 to 300,000 clones, approximately 86% seen once. This clone came up once. This rearrangement joins TRBV5-1 to TRBJ2-1, with 11 bases aligning to TRBD2. The receptor comes from a human donor in a cohort sampled during active COVID-19. Sequencing was carried out using peripheral blood. The CDR3 sequence: CASSLTSGSSYNEQFF. The CDR3 DNA is TGCGCCAGCAGCTTGACTAGCGGGAGCTCCTACAATGAGCAGTTCTTC.